These 17 T cell receptor beta chains share one sample of origin, sequenced in a study of blood T cell repertoires in COVID-19. Data came from immunoSEQ multiplex PCR; TCRdb stores just in-frame clones and leaves some out. The sample lists 250,000 or so clones; roughly 81% were seen once. The material sequenced was PBMCs or T cells enriched from blood (not recorded which). These receptors all stem from a woman aged 45-65 years who had been exposed to COVID-19.

This clone is a singleton in its sample. The chain recombines TRBV5-1 with TRBJ2-3; 15 nucleotides agree with TRBD2. The junction had 5 bases not matched to a gene; V was cut back by 0 bases and J by 0 bases. Germline CDR1 SGHRS, CDR2 YFSETQ. The CDR3 consists of 19 residues. CDR3 residues: CASSLAGTSGGLSTDTQYF. DNA for the CDR3: TGCGCCAGCAGCTTGGCAGGGACTAGCGGGGGGCTTAGCACAGATACGCAGTATTTT.

The chain combines TRBV4-3 with TRBJ2-1, with TRBD2 matching over 9 bases. This CDR3 region has 16 residues. The germline V gene has CDR1 LGHNA and CDR2 YSLEER. J was trimmed by 7 bases and V by 0 bases; bases with no gene match: 7. CDR3 sequence: CASSQDGLAGKNEQFF. The CDR3 DNA follows: TGCGCCAGCAGCCAAGACGGGCTAGCGGGGAAGAATGAGCAGTTCTTC.

The rearrangement links TRBV7-3 to TRBJ2-3; 9 nucleotides align to TRBD2. Looked up from germline, CDR1 is SGHTA and CDR2 is FQGTGA. The CDR3 contains 18 residues. J lost 0 bases, V lost 8 bases, and 15 bases had no gene match. The chain's CDR3 is CASGGSGGLPPSTDTQYF. DNA of the CDR3: TGTGCCAGCGGCGGGAGCGGGGGGCTTCCACCTAGCACAGATACGCAGTATTTT.

V gene TRBV28 combines with J gene TRBJ1-1; D possibly corresponds to TRBD1 (6 bases). The CDR3 contains 15 residues. Germline lookup yields CDR1 MDHEN and CDR2 SYDVKM. The V end was cut by 6 bases, the J end by 0 bases, with 14 bases between. CDR3: CASRWDIRMNTEAFF. The CDR3 region has the DNA TGTGCCAGCAGGTGGGACATCCGAATGAACACTGAAGCTTTCTTT.

The V and J genes are TRBV6-2 or TRBV6-3 and TRBJ1-1; D is possibly TRBD1 (6 bases). V gave up 5 bases and J gave up 0 bases, with 16 bases separating them. The CDR3 has 16 residues. CDR1 and CDR2 from the germline V gene are MNHEY and SVGEGT. CDR3 region: CASSIRQANLNTEAFF. DNA of the CDR3: TGTGCCAGCAGTATTCGACAGGCAAACTTGAACACTGAAGCTTTCTTT.

This clone was detected once. The chain combines TRBV7-2 with TRBJ2-7; D is unresolved. V was trimmed by 2 bases and J by 3 bases, leaving 14 bases between them. The germline V gene encodes CDR1 SGHTA and CDR2 FQGNSA. The CDR3 runs to 15 residues. This chain's CDR3 is CASSLSNVRNYEQYF. CDR3 DNA: TGTGCCAGCAGCTTAAGTAATGTGAGAAACTACGAGCAGTACTTC.

In its sample, this clone was seen once. The chain has TRBV11-2 and TRBJ1-6, with 11 nucleotides matching TRBD1. Losses at the gene ends were 4 bases for V and 13 bases for J; bases not matched to a gene: 6. CDR1 is SGHAT, CDR2 FQNNGV, per germline. The CDR3 runs to 14 residues. CDR3 protein: CASSSGTGGYPLHF. The CDR3 DNA reads as TGTGCCAGCAGCTCGGGGACAGGGGGATACCCCCTCCACTTT.

The J gene is TRBJ2-5, the V gene TRBV2, with 7 bases that match TRBD1. Per germline, CDR1 SNHLY and CDR2 FYNNEI. This CDR3 spans 11 amino acids. With V trimmed by 9 bases and J by 4 bases, 2 bases remained unmatched. The CDR3 sequence: CASRQGETQYF. DNA of the CDR3: TGTGCCAGTCGACAGGGAGAGACCCAGTACTTC.

J is TRBJ1-1 and V is TRBV18; D is undetermined. V lost 2 bases and J 10 bases, leaving 11 bases between the germline ends. The CDR3 sequence is 12 residues long. Germline CDR1 reads KGHSH; CDR2 reads LQKENI. The DNA of the CDR3 is TGTGCCAGCTCACCAGAAGAGCACGGAGCTTTCTTT. Translation: CASSPEEHGAFF.

This clone was recorded once. The chain carries TRBV5-5 and TRBJ1-4; possibly TRBD1 for D (5 bases). Germline V CDR1 and CDR2: SGHKS, YYEKEE (reference sequence). The CDR3 has 15 residues. V was shortened by 5 bases and J by 5 bases, with 16 bases between the two germline ends. The CDR3 reads CASRFGQGGNEKLFF. The CDR3 DNA reads as TGTGCCAGCAGGTTCGGGCAGGGCGGAAATGAAAAACTGTTTTTT. The full variable domain, rest sourced from reference TRBV5-5 and TRBJ1-4, is DAGVTQSPTHLIKTRGQQVTLRCSPISGHKSVSWYQQVLGQGPQFIFQYYEKEERGRGNFPDRFSARQFPNYSSELNVNALLLGDSALYLCASRFGQGGNEKLFFGSGTQLSVL.

This chain connects TRBV4-2 to TRBJ1-1, with 9 bases identical to TRBD1. Germline V CDR1 and CDR2: LGHNA, YNFKEQ. V shed 1 base, J shed 1 base, and the junction held 4 bases outside the gene matches. The CDR3 has 16 amino acids. Here the CDR3 DNA reads TGTGCCAGCAGCCAAGCCAACAGGGGGCCGAACACTGAAGCTTTCTTT. This translates into CASSQANRGPNTEAFF.

This clone was seen once. The chain combines TRBV5-8 with TRBJ2-2; maybe TRBD2 (5 bases). The CDR3 runs 13 residues. V lost 3 bases and J 9 bases, leaving 12 bases between the germline ends. CDR1 is SGHTS, CDR2 YDEGEE, per germline. The chain's CDR3 is CASSSSRRRELFF. The CDR3 nucleotides are TGTGCCAGCAGCTCTAGTAGGAGGCGGGAGCTGTTTTTT.

The rearrangement uses TRBV11-2 and TRBJ2-5, with 7 bases fitting TRBD2. V shed 4 bases, J shed 4 bases, and the junction held 6 bases outside the gene matches. Germline lookup yields CDR1 SGHAT and CDR2 FQNNGV. This CDR3 comprises 14 residues. The CDR3 sequence: CASSSSWGGETQYF. CDR3 nucleotides: TGTGCCAGCAGCTCGTCGTGGGGGGGAGAGACCCAGTACTTC.

The V call is TRBV7-9, the J call TRBJ1-2, with 7 bases lining up with TRBD1. The length of the CDR3 is 14 residues. Per the germline V gene, CDR1 is SEHNR and CDR2 is FQNEAQ (reference sequence). V was pared by 1 base and J by 7 bases, with 6 bases of the junction left unmatched. CDR3 bases: TGTGCCAGCAGCTTAGGGGCAGGGGGTCGTGGCTACACCTTC. Its protein product is CASSLGAGGRGYTF.

The chain uses TRBV4-3 and TRBJ2-1, with D maybe TRBD1 (6 bases). CDR1 is LGHNA and CDR2 is YSLEER in the germline V gene. V was trimmed by 0 bases and J by 4 bases, leaving 13 bases between them. The CDR3 length is 16 residues. The CDR3 sequence is CASSQDWGQVYNEQFF. For the CDR3, the DNA is TGCGCCAGCAGCCAAGATTGGGGGCAGGTATACAATGAGCAGTTCTTC.

The sample holds one count of this clone. The chain links TRBV4-1 to TRBJ1-6, with unresolved D. Trimming stripped 5 bases from V and 7 bases from J, with 12 bases between. Germline V gives CDR1 MGHRA, CDR2 YSYEKL. The CDR3 sequence is 14 residues long. In DNA form, the CDR3 reads TGCGCCAGCAGCACTCGATGGAGGAATTCACCCCTCCACTTT. Its translation: CASSTRWRNSPLHF.

This rearrangement joins TRBV19 to TRBJ2-1, with 7 bases matching TRBD1. J was trimmed by 7 bases and V by 1 base; bases with no gene match: 13. The CDR3 contains 17 residues. Germline values: CDR1 LNHDA, CDR2 SQIVND (reference sequence). The CDR3 sequence is CASSIGQGEVGRNEQFF. The CDR3 nucleotides are TGTGCCAGTAGTATAGGACAGGGAGAAGTAGGTAGGAATGAGCAGTTCTTC.